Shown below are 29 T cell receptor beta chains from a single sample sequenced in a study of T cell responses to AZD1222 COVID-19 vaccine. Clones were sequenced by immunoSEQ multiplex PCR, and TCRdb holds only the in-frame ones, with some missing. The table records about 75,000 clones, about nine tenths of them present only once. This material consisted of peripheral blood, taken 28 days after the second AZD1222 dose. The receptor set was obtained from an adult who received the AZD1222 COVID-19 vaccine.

The CDR3 here is CASSFLRPGQEAFF. CDR3 nucleotide sequence: TGTGCCAGCAGCTTCCTTCGCCCGGGACAGGAAGCTTTCTTT. This rearrangement joins TRBV7-2 to TRBJ1-1; 7 nucleotides align to TRBD1. Unmatched junction bases numbered 9, after V lost 3 bases and J lost 8 bases. Germline-derived CDR1 and CDR2 are SGHTA and FQGNSA. This CDR3 is built from 14 residues.

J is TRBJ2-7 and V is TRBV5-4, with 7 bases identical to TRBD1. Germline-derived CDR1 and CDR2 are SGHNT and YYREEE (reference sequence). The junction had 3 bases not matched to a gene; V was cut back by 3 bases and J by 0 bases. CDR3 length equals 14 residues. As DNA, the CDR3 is TGTGCCAGCAGCTCCGGGGACAGCTCCTACGAGCAGTACTTC. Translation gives CASSSGDSSYEQYF.

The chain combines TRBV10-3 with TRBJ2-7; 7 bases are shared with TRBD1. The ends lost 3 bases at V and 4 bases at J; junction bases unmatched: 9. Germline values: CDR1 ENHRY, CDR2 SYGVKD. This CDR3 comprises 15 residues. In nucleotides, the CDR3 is TGTGCCATCAGTGATAGTTCTAACAGGGGTTACGAGCAGTACTTC. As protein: CAISDSSNRGYEQYF.

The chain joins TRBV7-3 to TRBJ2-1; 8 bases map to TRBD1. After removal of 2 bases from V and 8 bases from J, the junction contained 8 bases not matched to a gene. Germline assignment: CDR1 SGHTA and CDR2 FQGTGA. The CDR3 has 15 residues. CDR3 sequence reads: CASSLQAGGIDEQFF. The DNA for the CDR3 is TGTGCCAGCAGCTTACAGGCAGGGGGCATCGATGAGCAGTTCTTC.

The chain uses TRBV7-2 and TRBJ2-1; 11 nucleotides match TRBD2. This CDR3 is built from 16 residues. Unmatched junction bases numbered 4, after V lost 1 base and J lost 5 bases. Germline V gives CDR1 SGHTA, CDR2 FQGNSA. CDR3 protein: CASSLVLAGVHNEQFF. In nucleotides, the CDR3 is TGTGCCAGCAGCTTAGTACTAGCGGGGGTACACAATGAGCAGTTCTTC.

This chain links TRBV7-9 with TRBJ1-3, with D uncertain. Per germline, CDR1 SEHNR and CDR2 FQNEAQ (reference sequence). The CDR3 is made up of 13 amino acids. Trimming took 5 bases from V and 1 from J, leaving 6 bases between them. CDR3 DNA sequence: TGTGCCAGCAGCGTCGGATCTGGAAACACCATATATTTT. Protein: CASSVGSGNTIYF. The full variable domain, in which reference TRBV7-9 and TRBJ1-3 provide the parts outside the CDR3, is DTGVSQNPRHKITKRGQNVTFRCDPISEHNRLYWYRQTLGQGPEFLTYFQNEAQLEKSRLLSDRFSAERPKGSFSTLEIQRTEQGDSAMYLCASSVGSGNTIYFGEGSWLTVV.

This CDR3 reads CASSQVGRGAYNEQFF. Written as DNA, the CDR3 is TGCGCCAGCAGCCAAGTAGGCAGGGGTGCCTACAATGAGCAGTTCTTC. The chain employs TRBV4-1 and TRBJ2-1, with D maybe TRBD1 (6 bases). CDR1 MGHRA and CDR2 YSYEKL come from the germline V gene. Trimming left V 1 base short and J 2 bases short, with 12 bases between. The CDR3 has 16 residues.

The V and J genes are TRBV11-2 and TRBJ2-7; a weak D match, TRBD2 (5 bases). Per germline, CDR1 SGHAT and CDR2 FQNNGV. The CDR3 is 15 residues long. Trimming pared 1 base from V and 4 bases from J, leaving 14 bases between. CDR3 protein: CASSLATGNQYEQYF. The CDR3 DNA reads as TGTGCCAGCAGCTTAGCCACCGGGAACCAATACGAGCAGTACTTC.

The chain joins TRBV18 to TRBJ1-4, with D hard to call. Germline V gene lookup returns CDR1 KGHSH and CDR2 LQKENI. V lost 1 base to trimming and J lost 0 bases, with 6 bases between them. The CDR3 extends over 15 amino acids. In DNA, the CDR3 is TGTGCCAGCTCACCACTAGCCGCAACTAATGAAAAACTGTTTTTT. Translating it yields CASSPLAATNEKLFF. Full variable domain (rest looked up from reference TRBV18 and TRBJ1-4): NAGVMQNPRHLVRRRGQEARLRCSPMKGHSHVYWYRQLPEEGLKFMVYLQKENIIDESGMPKERFSAEFPKEGPSILRIQQVVRGDSAAYFCASSPLAATNEKLFFGSGTQLSVL.

The CDR3 spells CASSFSSGGETQYF. The CDR3 DNA is TGTGCCAGCAGCTTTTCAAGCGGGGGAGAGACCCAGTACTTC. J is TRBJ2-5 and V is TRBV5-6; 8 nucleotides line up with TRBD2. The junction had 4 bases not matched to a gene; V was cut back by 2 bases and J by 4 bases. The CDR3 covers 14 residues. Germline V gene data show CDR1 as SGHDT and CDR2 as YYEEEE. Full variable domain (missing parts from reference TRBV5-6 and TRBJ2-5): DAGVTQSPTHLIKTRGQQVTLRCSPKSGHDTVSWYQQALGQGPQFIFQYYEEEERQRGNFPDRFSGHQFPNYSSELNVNALLLGDSALYLCASSFSSGGETQYFGPGTRLLVL.

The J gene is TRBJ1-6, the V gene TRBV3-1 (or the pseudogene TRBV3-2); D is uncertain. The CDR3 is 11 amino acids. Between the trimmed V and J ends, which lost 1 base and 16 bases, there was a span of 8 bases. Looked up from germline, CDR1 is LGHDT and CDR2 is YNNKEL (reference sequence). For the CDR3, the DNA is TGTGCCAGCAGCCAAGGTCTAAAGCTCCACTTT. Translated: CASSQGLKLHF.

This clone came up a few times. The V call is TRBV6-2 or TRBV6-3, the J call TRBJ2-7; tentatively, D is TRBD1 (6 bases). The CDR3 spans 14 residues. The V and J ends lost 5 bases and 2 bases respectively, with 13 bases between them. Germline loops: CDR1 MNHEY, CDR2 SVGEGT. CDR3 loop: CASSKVTGTYEQYF. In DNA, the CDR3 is TGTGCCAGCAGTAAAGTAACAGGGACCTACGAGCAGTACTTC.

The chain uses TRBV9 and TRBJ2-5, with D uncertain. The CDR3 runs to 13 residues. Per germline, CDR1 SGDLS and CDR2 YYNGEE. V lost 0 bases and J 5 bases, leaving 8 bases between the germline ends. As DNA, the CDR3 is TGTGCCAGCAGCGTAGATTTTTGGGAGACCCAGTACTTC. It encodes CASSVDFWETQYF.

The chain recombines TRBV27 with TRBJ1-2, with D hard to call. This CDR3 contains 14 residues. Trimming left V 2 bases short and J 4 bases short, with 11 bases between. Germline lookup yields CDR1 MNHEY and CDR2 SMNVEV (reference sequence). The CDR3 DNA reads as TGTGCCAGCAGTTTAACGGCAGGTTTCTATGGCTACACCTTC. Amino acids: CASSLTAGFYGYTF.

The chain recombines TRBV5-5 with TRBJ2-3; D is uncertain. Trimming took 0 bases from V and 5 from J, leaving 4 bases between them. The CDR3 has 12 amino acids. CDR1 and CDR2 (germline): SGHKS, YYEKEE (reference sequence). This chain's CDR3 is CASSLVGDTQYF. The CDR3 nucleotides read TGTGCCAGCAGCTTGGTAGGAGATACGCAGTATTTT.

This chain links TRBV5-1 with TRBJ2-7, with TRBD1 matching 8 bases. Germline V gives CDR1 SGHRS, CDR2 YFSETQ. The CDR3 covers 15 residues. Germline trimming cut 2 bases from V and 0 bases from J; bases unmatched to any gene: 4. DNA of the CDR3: TGCGCCAGCAGCTTCCGGGACAGGAGCTCCTACGAGCAGTACTTC. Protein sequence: CASSFRDRSSYEQYF.

The CDR3 DNA is TGTGCCAGCAGCTTTGCGGGTTACGAGCAGTACTTC. It translates to CASSFAGYEQYF. The chain uses TRBV7-9 and TRBJ2-7, with D possibly being TRBD2 (5 bases). The germline CDR1 and CDR2 sequences are SEHNR and FQNEAQ (reference sequence). This CDR3 has 12 residues. Between the trimmed V and J ends, which lost 3 bases and 4 bases, there was a span of 7 bases.

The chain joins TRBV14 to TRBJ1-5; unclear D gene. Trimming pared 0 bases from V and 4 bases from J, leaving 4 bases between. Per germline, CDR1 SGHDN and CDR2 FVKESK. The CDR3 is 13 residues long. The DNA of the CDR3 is TGTGCCAGCAGCCAAGAATGGAATCAGCCCCAGCATTTT. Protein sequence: CASSQEWNQPQHF.

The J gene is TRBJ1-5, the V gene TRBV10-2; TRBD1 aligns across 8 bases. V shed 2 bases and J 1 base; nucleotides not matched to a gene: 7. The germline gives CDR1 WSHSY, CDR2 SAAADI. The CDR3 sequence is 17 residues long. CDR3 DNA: TGCGCCAGCAGTGAGGGGCAGGGGGCGGGAAGCAATCAGCCCCAGCATTTT. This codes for CASSEGQGAGSNQPQHF.

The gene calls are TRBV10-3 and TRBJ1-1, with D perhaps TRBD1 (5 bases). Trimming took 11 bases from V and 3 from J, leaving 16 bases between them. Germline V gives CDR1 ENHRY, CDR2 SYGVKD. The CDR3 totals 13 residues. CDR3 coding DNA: TGTGCCGCAAAATACCAGGGTGACACTGAAGCTTTCTTT. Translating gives CAAKYQGDTEAFF.

This CDR3 is CASSKNADYGYTF. CDR3 DNA sequence: TGTGCCAGCAGTAAAAATGCTGACTATGGCTACACCTTC. V gene TRBV6-5 combines with J gene TRBJ1-2; D is undetermined. Trimming took 5 bases from V and 3 from J, leaving 10 bases between them. The CDR3 has 13 amino acids. CDR1 MNHEY and CDR2 SVGAGI come from the germline V gene.

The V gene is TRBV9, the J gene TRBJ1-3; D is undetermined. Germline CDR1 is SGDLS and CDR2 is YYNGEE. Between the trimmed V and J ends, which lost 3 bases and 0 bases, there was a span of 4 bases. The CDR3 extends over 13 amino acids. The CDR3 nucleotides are TGTGCCAGCAGCGGAAGCTCTGGAAACACCATATATTTT. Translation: CASSGSSGNTIYF.

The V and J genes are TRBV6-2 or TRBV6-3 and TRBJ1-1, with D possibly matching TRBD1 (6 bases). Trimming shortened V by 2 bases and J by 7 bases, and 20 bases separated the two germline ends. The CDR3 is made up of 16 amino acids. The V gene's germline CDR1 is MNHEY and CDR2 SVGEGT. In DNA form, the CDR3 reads TGTGCCAGCAGTTACCTACCTACAGGGAAGTTTTTTGAAGCTTTCTTT. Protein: CASSYLPTGKFFEAFF.

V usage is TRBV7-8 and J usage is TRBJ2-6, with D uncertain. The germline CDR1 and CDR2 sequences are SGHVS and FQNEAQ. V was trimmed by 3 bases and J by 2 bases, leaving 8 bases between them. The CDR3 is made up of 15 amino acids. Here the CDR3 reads CASSLNPTGANVLTF. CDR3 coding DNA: TGTGCCAGCAGCTTGAACCCCACTGGGGCCAACGTCCTGACTTTC. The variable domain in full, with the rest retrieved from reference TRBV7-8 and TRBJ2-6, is GAGVSQSPRYKVAKRGQDVALRCDPISGHVSLFWYQQALGQGPEFLTYFQNEAQLDKSGLPSDRFFAERPEGSVSTLKIQRTQQEDSAVYLCASSLNPTGANVLTFGAGSRLTVL.

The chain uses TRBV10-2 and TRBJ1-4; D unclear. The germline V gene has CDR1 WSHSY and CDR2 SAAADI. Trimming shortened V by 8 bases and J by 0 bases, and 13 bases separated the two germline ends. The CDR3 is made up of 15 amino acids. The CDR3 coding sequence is TGCGCCAGCCGTGGCGCTGGGACAACTAATGAAAAACTGTTTTTT. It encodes CASRGAGTTNEKLFF.

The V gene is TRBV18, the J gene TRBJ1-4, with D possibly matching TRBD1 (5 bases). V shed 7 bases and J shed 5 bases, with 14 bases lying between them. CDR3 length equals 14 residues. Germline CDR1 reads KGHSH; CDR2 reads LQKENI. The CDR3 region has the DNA TGTGCCAGCTTAGGGGCCCGAAGGAATGAAAAACTGTTTTTT. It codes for CASLGARRNEKLFF.

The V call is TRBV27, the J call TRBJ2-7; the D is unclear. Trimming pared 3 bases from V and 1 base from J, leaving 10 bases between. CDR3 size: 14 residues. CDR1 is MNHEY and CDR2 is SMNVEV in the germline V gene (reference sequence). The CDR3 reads CASSFSVESYEQYF. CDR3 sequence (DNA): TGTGCCAGCAGTTTCTCTGTGGAGTCCTACGAGCAGTACTTC.

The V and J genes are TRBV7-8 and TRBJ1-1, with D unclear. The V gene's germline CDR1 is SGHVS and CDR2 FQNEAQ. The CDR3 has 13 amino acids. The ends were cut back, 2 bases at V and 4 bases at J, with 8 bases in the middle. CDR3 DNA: TGTGCCAGCAGCTTAAAGCGTGGCACTGAAGCTTTCTTT. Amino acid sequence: CASSLKRGTEAFF.

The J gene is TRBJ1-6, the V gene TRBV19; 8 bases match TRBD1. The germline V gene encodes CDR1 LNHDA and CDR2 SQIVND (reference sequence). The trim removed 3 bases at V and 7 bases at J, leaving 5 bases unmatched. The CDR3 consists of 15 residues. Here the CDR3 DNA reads TGTGCCAGTAGTATCCAGGGGGCTGGGAATTCACCCCTCCACTTT. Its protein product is CASSIQGAGNSPLHF.